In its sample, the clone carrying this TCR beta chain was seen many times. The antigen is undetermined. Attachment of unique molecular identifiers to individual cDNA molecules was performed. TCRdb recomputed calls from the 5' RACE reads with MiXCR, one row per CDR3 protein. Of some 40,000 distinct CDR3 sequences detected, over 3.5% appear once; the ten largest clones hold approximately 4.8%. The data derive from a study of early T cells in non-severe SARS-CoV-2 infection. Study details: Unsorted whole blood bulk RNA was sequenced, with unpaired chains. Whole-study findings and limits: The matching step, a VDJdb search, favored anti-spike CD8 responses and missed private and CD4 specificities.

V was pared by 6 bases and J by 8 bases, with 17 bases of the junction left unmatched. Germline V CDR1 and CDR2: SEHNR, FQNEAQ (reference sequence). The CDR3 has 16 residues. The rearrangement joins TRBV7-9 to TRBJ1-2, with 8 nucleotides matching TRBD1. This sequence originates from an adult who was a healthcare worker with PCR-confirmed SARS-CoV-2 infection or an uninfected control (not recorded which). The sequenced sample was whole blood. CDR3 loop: CASSRDGTGSFLGYTF. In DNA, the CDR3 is TGTGCCAGCAGTCGGGACGGGACAGGCTCTTTTTTGGGCTACACCTTC.